This TCR beta chain was profiled in a study of cytomegalovirus exposure and HLA in healthy donors. Whole-study context: Early released data had about 80 million unique TCRs, all coming from HLA-typed donors.

V dropped 0 bases and J dropped 1 base, with 16 bases sitting between them. The CDR3 loop spans 17 amino acids. CDR1 and CDR2 (germline): SGHNT, YYREEE (reference sequence). Study-level points and caveats: Several of the most significant clusters appeared linked to common viral pathogens, based on a later analysis. The productive fraction for most TCR beta V segments was about 90% or about 30% in an earlier analysis.

About this clone itself: Its antigen is currently unknown.

The PCR employed 60 Vbeta primers together with 13 Jbeta primers. As handled by the study authors: In a later analysis, 8.5 million to 14 million of 60 million to 80 million unique beta chains occurred in at least two donors. Produced via immunoSEQ multiplex PCR; TCRdb's table is partial and in-frame only. V and J calls and clone size follow that table, whereas D and trimming were derived from the DNA. The sample holds around 230,000 clones; about 85% are singletons and the top ten take roughly 0.22%. The clonotype was recovered from a girl aged 2-10 years in good health and CMV-seronegative. This chain uses TRBV5-4 with TRBJ1-1; D is ambiguous. Source material: PBMCs. The CDR3 spells CASSLVASSRSNTEAFF. CDR3 bases: TGTGCCAGCAGCTTGGTCGCAAGTAGTCGGTCGAACACTGAAGCTTTCTTT.